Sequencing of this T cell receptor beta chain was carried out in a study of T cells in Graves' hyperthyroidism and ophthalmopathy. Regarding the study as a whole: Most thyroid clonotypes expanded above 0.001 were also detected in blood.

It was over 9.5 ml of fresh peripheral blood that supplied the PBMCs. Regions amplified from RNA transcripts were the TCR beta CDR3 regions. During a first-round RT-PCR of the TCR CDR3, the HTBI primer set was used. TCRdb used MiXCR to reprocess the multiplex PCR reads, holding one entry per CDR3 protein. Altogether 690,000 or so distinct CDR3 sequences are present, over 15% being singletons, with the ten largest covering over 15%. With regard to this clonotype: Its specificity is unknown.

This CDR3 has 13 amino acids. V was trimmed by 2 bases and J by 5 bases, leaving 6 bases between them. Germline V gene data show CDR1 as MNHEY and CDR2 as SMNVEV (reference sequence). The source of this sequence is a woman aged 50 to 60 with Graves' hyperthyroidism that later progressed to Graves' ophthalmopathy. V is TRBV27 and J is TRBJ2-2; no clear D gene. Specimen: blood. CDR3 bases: TGTGCCAGCAGTTTAAAACATACCGGGGAGCTGTTTTTT. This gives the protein CASSLKHTGELFF.